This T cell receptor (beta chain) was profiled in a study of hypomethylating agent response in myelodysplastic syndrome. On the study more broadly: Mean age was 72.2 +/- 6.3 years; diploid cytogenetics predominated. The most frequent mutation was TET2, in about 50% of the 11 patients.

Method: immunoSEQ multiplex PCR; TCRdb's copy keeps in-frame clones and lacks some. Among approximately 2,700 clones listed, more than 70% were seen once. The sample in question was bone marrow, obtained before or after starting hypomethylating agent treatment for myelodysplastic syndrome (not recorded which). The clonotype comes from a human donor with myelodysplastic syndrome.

CDR3: CASSQSSGQDGNTIYF. In nucleotides, the CDR3 is TGTGCCAGCAGCCAATCATCGGGACAGGACGGAAACACCATATATTTT. This chain uses TRBV7-8 with TRBJ1-3; 8 bases line up with TRBD1. The ends lost 5 bases at V and 4 bases at J; junction bases unmatched: 10. The germline V gene encodes CDR1 SGHVS and CDR2 FQNEAQ. The CDR3 is 16 amino acids.